Following are 25 T cell receptor beta chains from one sample sequenced in a study of blood T cells in healthy people across ages. A J-beta primer mix and a sample-barcoded 5' primer were used in a second PCR of about 7 to 11 cycles. One entry per CDR3 protein, called by TCRdb with MiXCR from the 5' RACE reads. Altogether about 1,500,000 distinct CDR3 sequences are present, around two fifths being singletons, with the ten largest covering 6.5% to 10%. The sequencing sample was made of blood. Receptors originate from a young woman in good health.

The chain employs TRBV24-1 and TRBJ2-5; 9 bases are shared with TRBD2. Germline-derived CDR1 and CDR2 are KGHDR and SFDVKD. The CDR3 consists of 15 residues. V lost 2 bases to trimming and J lost 3 bases; unmatched junction nucleotides: 3. CDR3 loop: CATSDSVAGEETQYF. The CDR3 DNA reads as TGTGCCACCAGTGATTCTGTAGCGGGAGAAGAGACCCAGTACTTC.

A few counts support this clonotype. V is TRBV3-1 and J is TRBJ2-4; 9 nucleotides agree with TRBD1. The germline V gene has CDR1 LGHDT and CDR2 YNNKEL (reference sequence). Losses at the gene ends were 5 bases for V and 6 bases for J; bases not matched to a gene: 11. The CDR3 runs to 16 residues. This CDR3 is CASSSITGGRGNIQYF. For the CDR3, the DNA is TGTGCCAGCAGCTCTATAACAGGGGGCCGTGGAAACATTCAGTACTTC. The full variable domain, its missing parts supplied by reference TRBV3-1 and TRBJ2-4, is DTAVSQTPKYLVTQMGNDKSIKCEQNLGHDTMYWYKQDSKKFLKIMFSYNNKELIINETVPNRFSPKSPDKAHLNLHINSLELGDSAVYFCASSSITGGRGNIQYFGAGTRLSVL.

Concerning this clonotype: It may be a read error: a sequence one base away is much more abundant. CDR3 coding DNA: TGTGCCAGCAGCTTAGAACTCGGGTCGGGGTACGAGCAGTTCTTC. This gives the protein CASSLELGSGYEQFF. V gene TRBV7-2 combines with J gene TRBJ2-1, with D possibly matching TRBD2 (5 bases). The CDR3 contains 15 residues. CDR1 is SGHTA, CDR2 FQGNSA, per germline. V was clipped by 1 base and J by 10 bases, with 17 bases between them. Full variable domain (rest looked up from reference TRBV7-2 and TRBJ2-1): GAGVSQSPSNKVTEKGKDVELRCDPISGHTALYWYRQSLGQGLEFLIYFQGNSAPDKSGLPSDRFSAERTGGSVSTLTIQRTQQEDSAVYLCASSLELGSGYEQFFGPGTRLTVL.

This clonotype has just one count. One junction end does not reproduce the germline sequence, and a read error may be involved. The chain links TRBV27 to TRBJ1-2; a weak D match, TRBD1 (6 bases). Germline assignment: CDR1 MNHEY and CDR2 SMNVEV (reference sequence). CDR3 length equals 13 residues. The CDR3 region has the DNA TGTGTCAGCAGTTTACGTCAGGACAGCAGCTACACCTTC. It yields the protein CVSSLRQDSSYTF.

The chain joins TRBV24-1 to TRBJ2-7; D may correspond to TRBD1 or TRBD2 (5 bases each). The CDR3 has 13 residues. Trimming pared 4 bases from V and 5 bases from J, leaving 11 bases between. Germline V gene data show CDR1 as KGHDR and CDR2 as SFDVKD. CDR3 sequence: CATSDPGRDEQYF. CDR3 bases: TGTGCCACCAGTGACCCGGGACGAGACGAGCAGTACTTC.

This sequence joins TRBV10-3 and TRBJ2-3; 8 bases align to TRBD2. CDR3 length: 13 residues. Trimming removed 7 bases from V and 3 bases from J; junction bases left unmatched: 3. The germline V gene has CDR1 ENHRY and CDR2 SYGVKD. The CDR3 is CAINGGETDTQYF. The CDR3 DNA reads TGTGCCATCAACGGGGGGGAGACAGATACGCAGTATTTT.

This clonotype showed up just a few times. V gene TRBV29-1 combines with J gene TRBJ2-1; 8 nucleotides align to TRBD1. Germline trimming cut 3 bases from V and 6 bases from J; bases unmatched to any gene: 16. This CDR3 is 17 amino acids long. CDR1 and CDR2 from the germline V gene are SQVTM and ANQGSEA. CDR3 DNA sequence: TGCAGCGTTGAGACAGGGGTCCTGGTAGCAGTTAGCAATGAGCAGTTCTTC. This encodes CSVETGVLVAVSNEQFF.

The chain employs TRBV14 and TRBJ2-5; D is possibly TRBD2 (5 bases). This CDR3 is 17 amino acids long. V was shortened by 1 base and J by 1 base, with 16 bases between the two germline ends. The germline CDR1 and CDR2 sequences are SGHDN and FVKESK. The CDR3 spells CASSQVVFGLAQETQYF. Here the CDR3 DNA reads TGTGCCAGCAGCCAAGTTGTATTCGGGCTAGCCCAAGAGACCCAGTACTTC.

The rearrangement links TRBV6-2 or TRBV6-3 to TRBJ2-5; D ambiguous. Trimming left V 7 bases short and J 0 bases short, with 9 bases between. The CDR3 spans 13 residues. The germline gives CDR1 MNHEY, CDR2 SVGEGT. The CDR3 region is CASTPQYQETQYF. The CDR3 bases are TGTGCCAGCACACCACAATACCAAGAGACCCAGTACTTC.

This clonotype occurred a few times. This rearrangement joins TRBV6-1 to TRBJ2-7; possible D gene TRBD1, 5 bases. There are 13 residues in the CDR3. Trimming stripped 2 bases from V and 5 bases from J, with 10 bases between. Per germline, CDR1 MNHNS and CDR2 SASEGT. The CDR3 loop reads CASSEFQGNEQYF. CDR3 bases: TGTGCCAGCAGTGAATTCCAGGGAAACGAGCAGTACTTC.

CDR3 loop: CASSRAFNHEQYF. The DNA of the CDR3 is TGTGCCAGCAGCCGGGCATTCAACCACGAGCAGTACTTC. The chain recombines TRBV6-5 with TRBJ2-7; D remains unclear. The CDR3 consists of 13 residues. V gave up 6 bases and J gave up 5 bases, with 14 bases separating them. Germline V gene sequence: CDR1 MNHEY, CDR2 SVGAGI.

The V gene is TRBV20-1, the J gene TRBJ2-7, with D tentatively TRBD2 (6 bases). V lost 0 bases to trimming and J lost 2 bases, with 17 bases between them. The germline V gene has CDR1 DFQATT and CDR2 SNEGSKA (reference sequence). The CDR3 length is 16 residues. CDR3 in DNA: TGCAGTGCTAGAGATTCTTTGGCGGGGAGAACCTACGAGCAGTACTTC. Its translation is CSARDSLAGRTYEQYF.

This clonotype was found a few times. The chain couples TRBV5-6 to TRBJ1-2; D ambiguous. CDR3 length: 12 residues. Germline V lookup: CDR1 SGHDT, CDR2 YYEEEE. V dropped 6 bases and J dropped 6 bases, with 12 bases sitting between them. In nucleotides, the CDR3 is TGTGCCAGCACCTCGGGTGGTGATGGCTACACCTTC. Protein sequence: CASTSGGDGYTF.

Comment on this clonotype: Compared with germline, one end of the junction differs, possibly owing to a read error. V is TRBV6-1 and J is TRBJ1-4, with D unclear. Germline lookup yields CDR1 MNHNS and CDR2 SASEGT. This CDR3 spans 15 amino acids. CDR3 protein: CAGSEPAATNEKLFF. Here the CDR3 DNA reads TGTGCCGGCAGTGAGCCGGCTGCAACTAATGAAAAACTGTTTTTT.

As concerns this clonotype: A much bigger clone sits one base away, suggesting this may be a read error. The chain is built from TRBV2 and TRBJ2-5; 11 nucleotides line up with TRBD1. CDR1 SNHLY and CDR2 FYNNEI come from the germline V gene. This CDR3 spans 15 amino acids. Here the CDR3 reads CAGSRDRGRGNEQYF. CDR3 bases: TGTGCCGGCAGTAGGGACAGGGGGAGAGGCAATGAGCAGTACTTC.

V is TRBV5-1 and J is TRBJ2-1; possibly TRBD1 for D (6 bases). The germline V gene has CDR1 SGHRS and CDR2 YFSETQ. Trimming left V 0 bases short and J 10 bases short, with 11 bases between. CDR3 length: 13 amino acids. The CDR3 nucleotides are TGCGCCAGCAGCTTGGCCGGGACAACGGAGCAGTTCTTC. This sequence encodes CASSLAGTTEQFF.

The genes are TRBV7-9 and TRBJ2-3, with D perhaps assigned TRBD1 or TRBD2 (5 bases each). CDR1 and CDR2 from the germline V gene are SEHNR and FQNEAQ (reference sequence). V dropped 5 bases and J dropped 1 base, with 13 bases sitting between them. This CDR3 has 15 residues. Here the CDR3 DNA reads TGTGCCAGCAGCCCAGGGACGGCTGGCACAGATACGCAGTATTTT. It specifies CASSPGTAGTDTQYF.

This chain links TRBV28 with TRBJ2-7; TRBD1 is a possible D gene (6 bases). The V gene lost 4 bases and the J gene lost 3 bases, with 16 bases spanning the gap. Germline values: CDR1 MDHEN, CDR2 SYDVKM. CDR3 size: 15 residues. The CDR3 DNA is TGTGCCAGCAGTTCCCCCCCCGGACAGTACTACGAGCAGTACTTC. Translated: CASSSPPGQYYEQYF.

V is TRBV13 and J is TRBJ2-1; possibly TRBD2 for D (6 bases). This CDR3 is built from 13 residues. From germline, CDR1 is PRHDT and CDR2 FYEKMQ (reference sequence). Trimming pared 5 bases from V and 16 bases from J, leaving 21 bases between. The CDR3 sequence is CASSTSHGVREFF. DNA for the CDR3: TGTGCCAGCAGCACCAGCCACGGGGTGCGGGAATTCTTC.

This clonotype was counted between two and nine times. This chain joins TRBV9 and TRBJ2-1; no clear D. Germline V gene sequence: CDR1 SGDLS, CDR2 YYNGEE. The CDR3 loop spans 16 amino acids. V was pared by 0 bases and J by 8 bases, with 18 bases between. The CDR3 region has the DNA TGTGCCAGCAGCGTAGCTCGGGCTGCCGAACAAGATGAGCAGTTCTTC. It codes for CASSVARAAEQDEQFF.

This clonotype was observed a few times. The chain has TRBV2 and TRBJ1-2; D might be TRBD1 (5 bases). Trimming cost V 4 bases and J 8 bases, with 11 bases left between them. CDR3 length: 12 amino acids. Germline CDR1 is SNHLY and CDR2 is FYNNEI. The CDR3 sequence is CASSGDARGYTF. In DNA, the CDR3 is TGTGCCAGCAGTGGGGACGCCCGGGGCTACACCTTC.

CDR3 residues: CASSPTGFNEKLFF. CDR3 sequence (DNA): TGTGCCAGCAGCCCAACAGGGTTTAACGAAAAACTGTTTTTT. The J gene is TRBJ1-4, the V gene TRBV25-1; weak D call: TRBD1 (6 bases). The germline CDR1 and CDR2 sequences are MGHDK and SYGVNS. V dropped 6 bases and J dropped 8 bases, with 16 bases sitting between them. This CDR3 contains 14 residues.

There are a few counts of this clonotype. J is TRBJ2-7 and V is TRBV6-1; 11 nucleotides line up with TRBD1. With V trimmed by 5 bases and J by 2 bases, 17 bases remained unmatched. The CDR3 contains 19 residues. Germline loops: CDR1 MNHNS, CDR2 SASEGT. The chain's CDR3 is CASSPGTGGSFAPPYEQYF. CDR3 bases: TGTGCCAGCAGTCCAGGGACAGGGGGGTCGTTTGCTCCTCCCTACGAGCAGTACTTC.

This clonotype was counted once. The chain couples TRBV2 to TRBJ2-5; the match to TRBD2 covers 14 bases. Germline V lookup: CDR1 SNHLY, CDR2 FYNNEI. Unmatched junction bases numbered 11, after V lost 2 bases and J lost 3 bases. The CDR3 extends over 19 amino acids. CDR3 residues: CASSERLGLAGDLKETQYF. The CDR3 DNA follows: TGTGCCAGCAGTGAAAGGTTGGGACTAGCGGGGGACTTAAAAGAGACCCAGTACTTC.

This clonotype was seen a single time. Germline and junction disagree at one end, which may indicate a read error. V usage is TRBV20-1 and J usage is TRBJ2-7; the match to TRBD2 covers 8 bases. CDR3 length: 13 residues. Germline V CDR1 and CDR2: DFQATT, SNEGSKA (reference sequence). The CDR3 is CSAREGLDYERYF. The DNA of the CDR3 is TGCAGTGCTAGAGAGGGACTAGACTACGAGCGGTACTTC.